Shown below are 2 T cell receptor beta chains from a single sample sequenced in a study of T-cell memory formation after mild COVID-19. TCRdb independently ran MiXCR on the 5' RACE reads; one entry per CDR3 protein. The sample lists under 350,000 distinct CDR3 sequences; roughly 16% were seen once. The specimen sequenced was PBMCs or a T cell subset sorted from them (not recorded which). The receptors were sampled from a man aged 18-30 years who had mild COVID-19 (a few samples of this study predate the infection). Cell type and time point are not known.

V usage is TRBV7-8 and J usage is TRBJ1-1, with a weak D call TRBD1 (6 bases). This CDR3 comprises 13 residues. Germline V CDR1 and CDR2: SGHVS, FQNEAQ. Trimming removed 3 bases at V and 3 bases at J, with 8 bases between. As DNA, the CDR3 is TGTGCCAGCAGCTTGACAGGCCACACTGAAGCTTTCTTT. Its translation: CASSLTGHTEAFF.

This clonotype was found once. The chain combines TRBV3-1 with TRBJ1-2; possible D gene TRBD1, 6 bases. The CDR3 runs 14 residues. Trimming cost V 4 bases and J 1 base, with 10 bases left between them. Germline V lookup: CDR1 LGHDT, CDR2 YNNKEL (reference sequence). CDR3 region: CASSPNRVNYGYTF. DNA of the CDR3: TGTGCCAGCAGCCCGAACAGGGTTAACTATGGCTACACCTTC.